This is a list of T cell receptor beta chains from one sample in a study of T cell responses to AZD1222 COVID-19 vaccine. Clones were sequenced by immunoSEQ multiplex PCR, and TCRdb holds only the in-frame ones, with some missing. This table holds about 88,000 clones, 89% found once. Sample: peripheral blood, taken on day 0 of AZD1222 vaccination. The receptors come from an adult in good health. Both conserved end residues are trimmed from each CDR3. A D gene is named only where the DNA matches it firmly.

d_call v_call cdr3_aa
TRBD2 TRBV13 ASSKGVLFGGDYEQY
- TRBV5-1 ASSQSRNTEAF
TRBD1 TRBV19 ASSETGRNQPQH
- TRBV27 ASSLLKPYEQY
- TRBV7-6 ASSLATRSDSEQF
TRBD1 TRBV5-1 ASSSGDSLNQPQH
- TRBV9 ASSVPGGNTIY
- TRBV6-5 ASSRTLAGNQPQH
- TRBV12-3/TRBV12-4 ASSLWGTEAF
- TRBV12-3/TRBV12-4 ASSFGSTEAF
- TRBV3-1/TRBV3-2 ASSQRGSGANVLT
- TRBV5-6 ASSFRDTQY
- TRBV10-3 ATRQVSGNTIY
- TRBV7-2 ASTPRGEHSPLH
- TRBV6-2/TRBV6-3 ASSSTTVYGYT
- TRBV5-1 ASSLNRVADTQY
- TRBV5-6 ASSLDREDTEAF
TRBD1 TRBV19 ASRSLRGLVLGYGYT
- TRBV7-7 ASSLDGVLTGELF
- TRBV11-3 ASSLGPSREQY
- TRBV18 ASSPDKAYEQY
- TRBV5-4 ASSLVKVNQPQH
- TRBV7-3 ASSENGGDGYT
- TRBV28 ASSLVGTEAF
TRBD2 TRBV11-2 ASSLETLAGVINEQF
- TRBV29-1 SVEGIGELF
- TRBV3-1/TRBV3-2 ASTLGSGGYT
TRBD2 TRBV2 ASSGRGATDTQY
- TRBV28 ASSLRRDVVPLYEQY
TRBD1 TRBV5-1 ASSLAWTGLIQEAF
- TRBV19 ASSKVSGMNTEAF
- TRBV5-1 ASSPPISTGELF
TRBD1 TRBV5-8 ASSLPGQGYTGELF
TRBD1 TRBV5-1 ASSLLDRGETQY
TRBD2 TRBV6-5 ASSSSGTSNYNEQF